This TCR beta chain was recorded in a study of patients and donors after allogeneic stem cell transplantation (dated by TCRdb to 2019 to 2021). The receptor library was made with RT-PCR. TCRdb records NextSeq 550 as the sequencer. TCRdb trimmed public reads at Q25 via fastp, called clones via MiXCR and kept in-frame beta chains. CDR3 protein duplicates are merged, each entry listing the most common genes and DNA. This sample gives some 880,000 distinct CDR3 sequences in total; roughly 18% of them show up just once. The top ten hold 6% of the sample. The CDR3 numbers 16 residues from cysteine through phenylalanine. Only the CDR3 portion is preserved as DNA: 48 bases, with reading frame beginning at the first base. Trimming costs V 4 bases and J 7 bases, and their ends lie 17 bases apart. The germline V gene encodes CDR1 MDHEN and CDR2 SYDVKM. This clonotype turned up a few times. Its antigen is not yet known. No per-base quality is available; no much larger clone lies one base away.

Sequencing was carried out using blood, either unsorted or a sorted T cell fraction (not recorded which). The rearrangement combines TRBV28 with TRBJ1-6; the D gene is unclear. The source of this sequence is a human donor who was either an allogeneic HSCT recipient or a stem cell or donor lymphocyte infusion donor (not recorded which). It is not recorded whose cells these are; they may come from a transplant donor. The CDR3 in this case is CASSSPPGMGNSPLHF. The DNA sequence is as follows: TGTGCCAGCAGTTCCCCGCCGGGAATGGGAAATTCACCCCTCCACTTT.